Sequencing of this T cell receptor beta chain was carried out in a study of beta chain features in type 1 diabetes. Sorted populations were all over 98% pure. Trimming removed 7 bases at V and 1 base at J, with 10 bases between. From germline, CDR1 is MNHEY and CDR2 SMNVEV (reference sequence). This CDR3 is 14 amino acids long. Study results and caveats: Type 1 diabetes patients showed fewer insertions and more deletions at VDJ junctions. With patients and controls alike, PCR might favor shorter templates to an equal degree. Moderate but significant shortening of TCRB CDR3s was recorded in all four CD4+ subsets from Type 1 diabetes patients.

As to this clone: Its specificity is not known.

Expressed TCRB transcripts were sequenced because the isolated RNA had all been reverse transcribed beforehand. The repertoire was sequenced with immunoSEQ multiplex PCR; TCRdb's copy has only in-frame clones and lacks some. The repertoire holds under 300,000 clones, with approximately 13% as singletons. Sequencing used naive CD4+ T cells from blood. The sequence derives from a man aged 30-40 years with type 1 diabetes. The chain couples TRBV27 to TRBJ2-2; D gene ambiguous. CDR3 bases: TGTGCCAGCACCAGCAGACAGAACACCGGGGAGCTGTTTTTT. Translating gives CASTSRQNTGELFF.